This is a list of T cell receptor beta chains from one sample in a study of long-term antiretroviral therapy in people with HIV. Using immunoSEQ multiplex PCR, the repertoire was profiled, and TCRdb retains in-frame clones only, with some absent. The sample has about 25,000 clones, 76% seen once. The starting material was unsorted PBMCs, obtained 1.1 years before starting antiretroviral therapy. The receptors were gathered from a woman aged 40 to 50 with HIV. Both conserved end residues are part of each CDR3. D genes are given only for firm matches. The size of a clone is reported for some rows only, either as once, few or many, or as a class for expanded clones.

j_gene: TRBJ2-3; abundance: NA; d_gene: TRBD1; v_gene: TRBV12-5; CDR3aa: CASQPTGGRPDTQYF; CDR3nt: TGTGCTAGCCAACCCACAGGGGGCAGACCAGATACGCAGTATTTT
j_gene: TRBJ1-1; abundance: NA; d_gene: NA; v_gene: TRBV21-1; CDR3aa: CASSYPGGWTEAFF; CDR3nt: TGTGCCAGCAGCTATCCAGGGGGGTGGACTGAAGCTTTCTTT
j_gene: TRBJ2-1; abundance: NA; d_gene: NA; v_gene: TRBV4-2; CDR3aa: CASSQSRGSFYNEQFF; CDR3nt: TGTGCCAGCAGCCAATCTCGGGGGAGTTTTTACAATGAGCAGTTCTTC
j_gene: TRBJ1-4; abundance: NA; d_gene: NA; v_gene: TRBV13; CDR3aa: CASSRDGRNEKLFF; CDR3nt: TGTGCCAGCAGCCGGGACGGAAGAAATGAAAAACTGTTTTTT
j_gene: TRBJ2-7; abundance: few; d_gene: NA; v_gene: TRBV6-5; CDR3aa: CASRWRDTAYF; CDR3nt: TGTGCCAGCAGGTGGCGGGACACCGCGTACTTC
j_gene: TRBJ2-1; abundance: NA; d_gene: NA; v_gene: TRBV5-1; CDR3aa: CASSLGAGFGVPYNEQFF; CDR3nt: TGCGCCAGCAGCTTGGGTGCTGGGTTTGGGGTTCCCTACAATGAGCAGTTCTTC
j_gene: TRBJ2-5; abundance: NA; d_gene: TRBD2; v_gene: TRBV9; CDR3aa: CASSLMGEGGETQYF; CDR3nt: TGTGCCAGCAGCCTCATGGGGGAGGGCGGGGAGACCCAGTACTTC
j_gene: TRBJ2-3; abundance: NA; d_gene: NA; v_gene: TRBV11-3; CDR3aa: CASSLTASTDTQYF; CDR3nt: TGTGCCAGCAGCTTAACTGCTAGCACAGATACGCAGTATTTT
j_gene: TRBJ1-1; abundance: NA; d_gene: NA; v_gene: TRBV29-1; CDR3aa: CSAFAENTEAFF; CDR3nt: TGCAGCGCTTTCGCGGAAAACACTGAAGCTTTCTTT
j_gene: TRBJ1-2; abundance: NA; d_gene: NA; v_gene: TRBV10-1; CDR3aa: CASSESRGNYGYTF; CDR3nt: TGCGCCAGCAGTGAGTCTCGGGGCAACTATGGCTACACCTTC
j_gene: TRBJ1-5; abundance: NA; d_gene: TRBD1; v_gene: TRBV19; CDR3aa: CASSIRRTGANQPQHF; CDR3nt: TGTGCCAGTAGTATACGAAGGACAGGGGCCAATCAGCCCCAGCATTTT
j_gene: TRBJ2-1; abundance: NA; d_gene: NA; v_gene: TRBV7-2; CDR3aa: CASSARESSYNEQFF; CDR3nt: TGTGCCAGCAGCGCAAGGGAGAGCTCCTACAATGAGCAGTTCTTC
j_gene: TRBJ1-5; abundance: few; d_gene: NA; v_gene: TRBV19; CDR3aa: CASSIVGGARQPQHF; CDR3nt: TGTGCCAGTAGTATAGTCGGGGGGGCTCGGCAGCCCCAGCATTTT